This T cell receptor (beta chain) was identified during a study of T cell changes during pregnancy in multiple sclerosis. The table came from immunoSEQ multiplex PCR; TCRdb's copy has only in-frame clones and leaves some out. The repertoire holds approximately 34,000 clones, around nine tenths seen once, with roughly an eighth in the top ten. This sequence originates from a female donor with multiple sclerosis, enrolled in a pregnancy study. The source was CD8+ T cells from peripheral blood mononuclear cells, collected in the first trimester of pregnancy.

CDR3 DNA sequence: TGTGCCAGCAGCCGCCTCGAGGGTCCGAACACTGAAGCTTTCTTT. This codes for CASSRLEGPNTEAFF. This chain joins TRBV4-2 and TRBJ1-1; the D is unclear. The germline gives CDR1 LGHNA, CDR2 YNFKEQ. V was shortened by 4 bases and J by 1 base, with 13 bases between the two germline ends. The CDR3 is 15 residues long.